This TCR beta chain was recovered during a study of cytomegalovirus exposure and HLA in healthy donors. These donors counted as nominally healthy when sampled, but unrecorded immune exposures were likely. From germline, CDR1 is SGHVS and CDR2 FQNEAQ. V trimming: 1 base; J trimming: 0 bases; junction bases outside the gene matches: 3. There are 16 residues in the CDR3. This clone was seen only once. Its antigen remains unknown. Both 60 Vbeta primers and 13 Jbeta primers went into the PCR. Profiling relied on immunoSEQ multiplex PCR, and the TCRdb table lists in-frame clones only, not all of them. The sample includes about 210,000 clones, roughly 80% seen only once; the top ten take approximately 0.36%. Study-level findings and limits: Later work found that TCR association rates differed between HLA loci; DRB1 had the most and HLA-C the fewest. Certain indistinguishable V segments, among them TRBV6-2 and TRBV6-3, were excluded.

The source is a male donor in good health and CMV-seropositive. This chain uses TRBV7-8 with TRBJ2-1; the match to TRBD2 covers 7 bases. The sequencing input was PBMCs. In DNA, the CDR3 is TGTGCCAGCAGCTTAGAAGCGGGGCTCTCCTACAATGAGCAGTTCTTC. This sequence encodes CASSLEAGLSYNEQFF.